The sequence of this T cell receptor (beta chain) was determined in a study of response to subunit inactivated influenza vaccine. This clonotype was seen a few times. Its cognate antigen is unknown. This CDR3 contains 14 residues. Per the germline V gene, CDR1 is SGHNT and CDR2 is YYREEE (reference sequence). V was pared by 0 bases and J by 3 bases, with 3 bases of the junction left unmatched. Findings of the study overall: Each seasonal flu vaccination may recruit only limited new T cells, authors suggested.

One entry per CDR3 protein, called by TCRdb with MiXCR from the RT-PCR reads. Of 250,000 to 350,000 distinct CDR3 sequences listed, 22% are singletons. Here the sequenced sample was PBMCs from blood, taken less than 22 months after vaccination. This sequence was found in a man between 50 and 75 years old who received an inactivated influenza vaccine. This chain links TRBV5-4 with TRBJ2-7; 7 nucleotides agree with TRBD1. The CDR3 protein is CASSLDRGYYEQYF. Here the CDR3 DNA reads TGTGCCAGCAGCTTGGACAGGGGATACTACGAGCAGTACTTC.